Below are 6 T cell receptor beta chains sequenced from a single sample in a study of Ad26.COV2.S vaccination and SARS-CoV-2 variants. Some clones are missing from TCRdb's copy, which holds only in-frame ones; the method was immunoSEQ multiplex PCR. The table records about 470,000 clones, less than 95% of them present only once. The treatment is: some 20 received Ad26.COV2.S at low or high dose, single or two shots; a few received placebo; per-sample allocation not given. Specimen acquisition occurred on day 63 following the initial vaccine or placebo injection. The source was peripheral blood, collected in a trial of Ad26.COV2.S vaccine versus placebo. These TCRs come from a person aged 18-60 years who received the Ad26.COV2.S COVID-19 vaccine or a placebo.

V is TRBV28 and J is TRBJ2-3; TRBD2 agrees at 12 bases. V shed 5 bases, J shed 4 bases, and the junction held 4 bases outside the gene matches. In germline, CDR1 is MDHEN, CDR2 SYDVKM. This CDR3 spans 15 amino acids. The CDR3 spells CASSETSGSSDTQYF. In DNA form, the CDR3 reads TGTGCCAGCAGTGAGACTAGCGGGAGTTCAGATACGCAGTATTTT.

The J gene is TRBJ2-3, the V gene TRBV10-3; D remains unclear. Trimming pared 5 bases from V and 1 base from J, leaving 7 bases between. Per germline, CDR1 ENHRY and CDR2 SYGVKD. The length of the CDR3 is 13 residues. DNA of the CDR3: TGTGCCATCAGTCGTACAGGCACAGATACGCAGTATTTT. Translating gives CAISRTGTDTQYF.

The chain joins TRBV14 to TRBJ2-7; 9 bases map to TRBD2. V dropped 0 bases and J dropped 2; count of bases not matched to a gene: 14. The CDR3 is made up of 19 amino acids. CDR1 SGHDN and CDR2 FVKESK come from the germline V gene. The CDR3 is CASSQDPRGGRAFPYEQYF. The CDR3 bases are TGTGCCAGCAGCCAAGACCCCCGGGGCGGGAGGGCTTTTCCCTACGAGCAGTACTTC.

V and J are TRBV28 and TRBJ2-3; 15 bases agree with TRBD2. The ends lost 10 bases at V and 1 base at J; junction bases unmatched: 9. Per the germline V gene, CDR1 is MDHEN and CDR2 is SYDVKM. The CDR3 spans 17 residues. CDR3 protein: CATAPRTSGRGTDTQYF. The CDR3 DNA is TGTGCCACCGCCCCAAGGACTAGCGGGAGGGGCACAGATACGCAGTATTTT.

This rearrangement joins TRBV11-1 to TRBJ2-5; 7 bases line up with TRBD1. J gave up 7 bases and V 5 bases, and 13 bases lay outside the gene matches. Germline CDR1 SGHAT, CDR2 FQDESV (reference sequence). This CDR3 comprises 15 residues. DNA of the CDR3: TGTGCCAGCAGCACAGGGACAGAGAGTGTGGCGACCCAGTACTTC. This sequence encodes CASSTGTESVATQYF. The full variable domain, with the rest looked up from reference TRBV11-1 and TRBJ2-5, is EAEVAQSPRYKITEKSQAVAFWCDPISGHATLYWYRQILGQGPELLVQFQDESVVDDSQLPKDRFSAERLKGVDSTLKIQPAELGDSAMYLCASSTGTESVATQYFGPGTRLLVL.

This chain joins TRBV7-2 and TRBJ2-7, with 14 bases matching TRBD2. CDR1 and CDR2 (germline): SGHTA, FQGNSA. The CDR3 covers 15 residues. After removal of 5 bases from V and 2 bases from J, the junction contained 2 bases not matched to a gene. CDR3 loop: CASSRLAGGPYEQYF. The CDR3 nucleotides are TGTGCCAGCAGCAGACTAGCGGGAGGGCCCTACGAGCAGTACTTC.